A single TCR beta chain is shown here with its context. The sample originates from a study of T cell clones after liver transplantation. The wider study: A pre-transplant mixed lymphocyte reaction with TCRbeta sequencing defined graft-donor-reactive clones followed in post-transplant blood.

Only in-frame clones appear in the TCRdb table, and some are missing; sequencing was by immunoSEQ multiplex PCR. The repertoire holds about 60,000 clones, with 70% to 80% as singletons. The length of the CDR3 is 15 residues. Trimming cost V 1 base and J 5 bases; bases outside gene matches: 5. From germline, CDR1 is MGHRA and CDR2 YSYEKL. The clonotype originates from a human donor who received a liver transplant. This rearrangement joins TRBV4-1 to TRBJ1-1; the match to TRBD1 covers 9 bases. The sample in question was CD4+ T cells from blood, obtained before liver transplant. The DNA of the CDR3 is TGCGCCAGCAGCCAAGGAGGGACAGGGTATACTGAAGCTTTCTTT. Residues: CASSQGGTGYTEAFF.